This is a list of T cell receptor beta chains from one sample in a study of cytomegalovirus exposure and HLA in healthy donors. TCRdb keeps only in-frame clones here, not all; method: immunoSEQ multiplex PCR. The sample table sets out under 200,000 clones. Material for sequencing was PBMCs. The receptors were gathered from a man aged 30-40 years in good health and CMV-seronegative. The CDR3 runs from the conserved cysteine through the conserved F or W. Each record gives: D gene, J gene, V gene, CDR3 DNA, CDR3 protein. A D gene is named only where the DNA matches it firmly.

TRBD2 TRBJ2-5 TRBV2 TGTGCCAGCAGTGAATCCGCGGGAGCGGGAGAGACCCAGTACTTC CASSESAGAGETQYF
TRBD2 TRBJ2-2 TRBV18 TGTGCCAGCTCACCAAGACTACTAGCGGGGGGGAACACCGGGGAGCTGTTTTTT CASSPRLLAGGNTGELFF
- TRBJ2-7 TRBV7-9 TGTGCCAGCAGCTTACGTGGGGGGACGGGCGAGCAGTACTTC CASSLRGGTGEQYF
TRBD1 TRBJ1-1 TRBV7-9 TGTGCCAGCAGCAAGGGACAGCCGAACACTGAAGCTTTCTTT CASSKGQPNTEAFF
- TRBJ2-7 TRBV10-3 TGTGCCATCAGTGAGACCTACAGCCCCTACGAGCAGTACTTC CAISETYSPYEQYF
- TRBJ2-7 TRBV29-1 TGCAGCGTTGTAAAGGGGCAGGGCTCCTACGAGCAGTACTTC CSVVKGQGSYEQYF
- TRBJ2-2 TRBV27 TGTGCCAGCAGTTGGAGCACCGGGGAGCTGTTTTTT CASSWSTGELFF
- TRBJ2-3 TRBV5-4 TGTGCCAGCAGCTTGGACAGGCGGTACCCCACAGATACGCAGTATTTT CASSLDRRYPTDTQYF
TRBD2 TRBJ2-1 TRBV6-5 TGTGCCAGCAGTTACAGGGGACTAGCGGGCAATGAGCAGTTCTTC CASSYRGLAGNEQFF
- TRBJ2-6 TRBV9 TGTGCCAGCAGCGTAGAGGCGGGGGCGTGGGGGGCCAACGTCCTGACTTTC CASSVEAGAWGANVLTF
- TRBJ1-4 TRBV19 TGTGCCAGTAGTGGGGGCAGGCGGCGGGATGAAAAACTGTTTTTT CASSGGRRRDEKLFF
TRBD2 TRBJ2-3 TRBV11-3 TGTGCCAGCAGCTTAAGGAGCGGGGGTCATACGCAGTATTTT CASSLRSGGHTQYF
- TRBJ1-1 TRBV28 TGTGCCAGCAGACTGGGGCAGGGAAACACTGAAGCTTTCTTT CASRLGQGNTEAFF
TRBD1 TRBJ1-1 TRBV6-1 TGTGCCAGCAGAGGGACAGAGAACACTGAAGCTTTCTTT CASRGTENTEAFF
- TRBJ2-1 TRBV11-2 TGTGCCAGCAGCTTAGATTCACAGATTCGTGAGCAGTTCTTC CASSLDSQIREQFF
TRBD2 TRBJ2-1 TRBV6-1 TGTGCCAGCAGTGGACCTGTAGCGGGAGCAGGCAATGAGCAGTTCTTC CASSGPVAGAGNEQFF
- TRBJ1-6 TRBV19 TGTGCCAGTAGTTGGGAGGGCTCCTATAATTCACCCCTCCACTTT CASSWEGSYNSPLHF
- TRBJ2-3 TRBV28 TGTGCCAGCAGTACTAGGGCGGTGAGCACAGATACGCAGTATTTT CASSTRAVSTDTQYF
TRBD1 TRBJ1-2 TRBV5-1 TGCGCCAGCAGCTATACGGGGGACAGCTCCTATGGCTACACCTTC CASSYTGDSSYGYTF
TRBD1 TRBJ1-2 TRBV4-1 TGCGCCAGCAGCCCGCAGGGGGCTGAGAACTATGGCTACACCTTC CASSPQGAENYGYTF
TRBD1 TRBJ2-1 TRBV28 TGTGCCAGCAGTTTGTCGGCAGGGGGCTTATACAATGAGCAGTTCTTC CASSLSAGGLYNEQFF
TRBD1 TRBJ2-1 TRBV29-1 TGCAGCGTTACAGGGGGAAGTGAGCAGTTCTTC CSVTGGSEQFF
TRBD2 TRBJ2-5 TRBV19 TGTGCCAGTAGTATCCGGGGGGAAGAGACCCAGTACTTC CASSIRGEETQYF
- TRBJ2-5 TRBV5-4 TGTGCCAGCAGCTTAAGGGACACCGTAGAGCAGTACTTC CASSLRDTVEQYF
- TRBJ1-3 TRBV6-6 TGTGCCAGCAGTTACTCGGGGGCCAGGAACACCATATATTTT CASSYSGARNTIYF
- TRBJ2-2 TRBV7-2 TGTGCCAGCAGCAAGGGACATAACACCGGGGAGCTGTTTTTT CASSKGHNTGELFF
TRBD2 TRBJ2-7 TRBV18 TGTGCCAGCTCACCGGGAGGGGATCACGAGCAGTACTTC CASSPGGDHEQYF
- TRBJ2-3 TRBV28 TGTGCCAGCAGTTTAGAGAGTGAAATGGTAGCCGGTGCAAGCACAGATACGCAGTATTTT CASSLESEMVAGASTDTQYF
TRBD1 TRBJ1-2 TRBV28 TGTGCCAGCAGGGGACCAGGGGGCTTCTATGGCTACACCTTC CASRGPGGFYGYTF
- TRBJ1-4 TRBV15 TGTGCCACCAGCAGACGATCAGCAACTAATGAAAAACTGTTTTTT CATSRRSATNEKLFF
- TRBJ1-1 TRBV7-2 TGTGCCAGCAGCTTAATCTCTGAAGCTTTCTTT CASSLISEAFF